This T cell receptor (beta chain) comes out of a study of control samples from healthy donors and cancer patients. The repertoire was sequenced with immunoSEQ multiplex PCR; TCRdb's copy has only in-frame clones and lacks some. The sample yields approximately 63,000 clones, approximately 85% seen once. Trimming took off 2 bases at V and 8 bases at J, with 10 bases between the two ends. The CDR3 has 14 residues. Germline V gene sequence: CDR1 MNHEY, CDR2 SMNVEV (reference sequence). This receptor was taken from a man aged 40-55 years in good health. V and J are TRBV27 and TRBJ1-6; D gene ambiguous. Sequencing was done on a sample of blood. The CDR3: CASSLSRLDSPLHF. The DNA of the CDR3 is TGTGCCAGCAGTTTAAGTAGGTTAGATTCACCCCTCCACTTT.